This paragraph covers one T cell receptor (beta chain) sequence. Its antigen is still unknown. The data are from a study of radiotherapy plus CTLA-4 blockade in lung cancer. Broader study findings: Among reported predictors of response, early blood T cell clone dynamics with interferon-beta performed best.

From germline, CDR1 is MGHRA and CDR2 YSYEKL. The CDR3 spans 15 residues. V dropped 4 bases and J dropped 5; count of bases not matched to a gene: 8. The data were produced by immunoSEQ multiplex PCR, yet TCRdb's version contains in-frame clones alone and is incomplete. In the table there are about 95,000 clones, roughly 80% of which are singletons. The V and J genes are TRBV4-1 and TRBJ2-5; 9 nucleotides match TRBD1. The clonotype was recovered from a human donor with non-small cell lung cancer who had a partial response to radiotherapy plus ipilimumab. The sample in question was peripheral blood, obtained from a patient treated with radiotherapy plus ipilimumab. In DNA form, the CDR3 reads TGCGCCAGCAGCCGACCGGGACAGGGAAGGGAGACCCAGTACTTC. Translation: CASSRPGQGRETQYF.